This entry is about one TCR beta chain. The trim removed 2 bases at V and 6 bases at J, leaving 9 bases unmatched. There are 16 residues in the CDR3. Germline CDR1 reads MDHEN; CDR2 reads SYDVKM. Per the original data handling: Nucleated cell number was recorded as an estimate derived from reference gene primer amplification. TCRdb's table, derived via immunoSEQ multiplex PCR, lists solely in-frame clones and lacks some. V, J and clone size derive from that table, while D and trimming were established from the DNA sequence. Among hundreds of thousands of clones listed, 82% were seen once. The sample belongs to a study of blood T cell repertoires in COVID-19. Study information: Samples of COVID-19 (acute and convalescent) were obtained from the United States, Italy and Spain. Sources were T cells, B-cell-depleted T cells, or PBMCs; the material itself was cDNA or gDNA.

The TCR comes from an older woman with acute or convalescent COVID-19. Sequencing was performed on peripheral blood. The genes are TRBV28 and TRBJ1-2, with 10 bases aligning to TRBD1. The CDR3 sequence: CASSLVTGGYVDGYTF. DNA for the CDR3: TGTGCCAGCAGTTTAGTGACAGGGGGCTACGTTGATGGCTACACCTTC.